The clone carrying this T cell receptor (beta chain) has only a few counts. Its antigen is unknown. The sample belongs to a study of response to subunit inactivated influenza vaccine. Study results and limitations: Only a handful of new T cells, the authors suggested, are recruited with each seasonal influenza vaccination.

With 5 bases removed from V and 3 bases from J, the gap between germline ends came to 17 bases. This CDR3 contains 14 residues. Looked up from germline, CDR1 is DFQATT and CDR2 is SNEGSKA (reference sequence). TCRdb passed the RT-PCR reads through MiXCR, listing each CDR3 protein once. Seen here are over 400,000 distinct CDR3 sequences, approximately 13% observed once, and the top ten hold about an eighth. Sequenced material: PBMCs from blood, taken roughly 48 days after vaccination. This TCR derives from a man aged 45 to 65 who received an inactivated influenza vaccine. The chain couples TRBV20-1 to TRBJ2-7, with D perhaps matching TRBD1 (5 bases). Here the CDR3 reads CSARTPKTGYEQYF. The CDR3, as DNA: TGCAGTGCTCGTACTCCAAAAACAGGCTACGAGCAGTACTTC.